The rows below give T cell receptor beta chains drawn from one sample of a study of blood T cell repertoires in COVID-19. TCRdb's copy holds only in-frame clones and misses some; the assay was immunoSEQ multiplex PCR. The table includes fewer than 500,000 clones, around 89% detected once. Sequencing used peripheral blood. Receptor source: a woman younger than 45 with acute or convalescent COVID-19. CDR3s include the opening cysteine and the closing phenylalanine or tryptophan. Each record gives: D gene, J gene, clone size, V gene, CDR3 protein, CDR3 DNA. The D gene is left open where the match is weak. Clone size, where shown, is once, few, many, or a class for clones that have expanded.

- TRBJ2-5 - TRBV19 CASSRKHGLLETQYF TGTGCCAGTAGTAGAAAACACGGGTTACTAGAGACCCAGTACTTC
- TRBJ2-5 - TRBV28 CASSLTGFSETQYF TGTGCCAGCAGTTTAACAGGGTTTTCGGAGACCCAGTACTTC
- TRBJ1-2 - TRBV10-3 CAAHRETNYGYTF TGTGCCGCTCACAGGGAGACTAACTATGGCTACACCTTC
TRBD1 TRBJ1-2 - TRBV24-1 CATSEGQYYGYTF TGTGCCACCAGTGAGGGACAGTACTATGGCTACACCTTC
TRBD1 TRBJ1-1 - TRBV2 CASTRQGIERTEAFF TGTGCCAGCACGAGACAGGGAATCGAGCGCACTGAAGCTTTCTTT
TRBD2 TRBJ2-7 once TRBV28 CASSYGGAYEQYF TGTGCCAGCAGTTACGGGGGGGCCTACGAGCAGTACTTC
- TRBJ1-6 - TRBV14 CASSQDRGGNSPLHF TGTGCCAGCAGCCAAGACAGGGGCGGTAATTCACCCCTCCACTTT
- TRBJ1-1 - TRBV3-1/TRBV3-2 CASSVRNRAAFF TGTGCCAGCAGCGTTCGGAACAGGGCCGCTTTCTTT
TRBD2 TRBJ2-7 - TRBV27 CASSLASGGYEQYF TGTGCCAGCAGTTTGGCTAGCGGGGGCTACGAGCAGTACTTC
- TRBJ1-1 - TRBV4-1 CASSQEVTGSIPEAFF TGCGCCAGCAGCCAAGAAGTCACAGGGAGTATTCCTGAAGCTTTCTTT
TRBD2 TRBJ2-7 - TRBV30 CAWSVKAGTYEQYF TGTGCCTGGAGTGTAAAAGCGGGGACCTACGAGCAGTACTTC
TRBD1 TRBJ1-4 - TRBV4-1 CASSQETGGREKLFF TGCGCCAGCAGCCAAGAGACAGGGGGGCGTGAAAAACTGTTTTTT
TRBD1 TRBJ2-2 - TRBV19 CASSMGQKVSTGELFF TGTGCCAGTAGTATGGGACAGAAGGTCAGCACCGGGGAGCTGTTTTTT
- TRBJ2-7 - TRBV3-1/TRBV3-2 CASSGSRPSSYEQYF TGTGCCAGCAGCGGATCGCGGCCCAGCTCCTACGAGCAGTACTTC
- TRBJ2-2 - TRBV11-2 CASSQRQTGELFF TGTGCCAGCAGCCAAAGACAGACCGGGGAGCTGTTTTTT
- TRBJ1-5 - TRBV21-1 CASSMSRIPTQHF TGTGCCAGCAGCATGTCCAGAATCCCGACCCAGCATTTT
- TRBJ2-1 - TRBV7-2 CASSLGLYNEQFF TGTGCCAGCAGCTTGGGGCTTTACAATGAGCAGTTCTTC
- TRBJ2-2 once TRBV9 CASSVGVAWGELFF TGTGCCAGCAGCGTAGGGGTAGCTTGGGGGGAGCTGTTTTTT
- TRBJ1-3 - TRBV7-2 CASSLSFQGGNTIYF TGTGCCAGCAGCTTATCCTTTCAGGGTGGAAACACCATATATTTT
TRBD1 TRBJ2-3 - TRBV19 CASSPDRGRVTDTQYF TGTGCCAGTAGTCCGGACAGGGGGCGGGTGACAGATACGCAGTATTTT
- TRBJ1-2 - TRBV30 CASNGRNYGYTF TGTGCCTCGAATGGGCGTAACTATGGCTACACCTTC
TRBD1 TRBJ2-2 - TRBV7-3 CASSFGTGVPGELFF TGTGCCAGCAGCTTTGGGACAGGAGTACCCGGGGAGCTGTTTTTT
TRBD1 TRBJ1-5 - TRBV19 CASSIGQGGQPQHF TGTGCCAGTAGTATAGGGCAGGGGGGACAGCCCCAGCATTTT
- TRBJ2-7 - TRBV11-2 CASSLVLDGTYEQYF TGTGCCAGCAGCTTAGTGCTAGACGGTACCTACGAGCAGTACTTC
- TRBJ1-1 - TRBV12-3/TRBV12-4 CASYRETEAFF TGTGCCAGTTACAGGGAAACTGAAGCTTTCTTT
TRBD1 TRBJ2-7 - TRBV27 CASSRTGVPYEQYF TGTGCCAGCAGTCGCACAGGGGTTCCCTACGAGCAGTACTTC
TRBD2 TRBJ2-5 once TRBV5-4 CASRRTTSGGEETQYF TGTGCCAGCAGGAGAACGACTAGCGGGGGGGAAGAGACCCAGTACTTC
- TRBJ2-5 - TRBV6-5 CASRARQQETQYF TGTGCCAGCAGGGCAAGACAGCAAGAGACCCAGTACTTC
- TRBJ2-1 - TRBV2 CAGHGYSYNEQFF TGTGCCGGCCACGGGTACTCCTACAATGAGCAGTTCTTC
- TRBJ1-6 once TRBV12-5 CASGFAGVGSPLHF TGTGCTAGTGGTTTCGCGGGCGTCGGTTCACCCCTCCACTTT
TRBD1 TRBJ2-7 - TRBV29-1 CSALGDTGTGGRYEQYF TGCAGCGCCCTGGGGGACACCGGGACAGGGGGCAGATACGAGCAGTACTTC
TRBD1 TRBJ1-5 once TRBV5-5 CASSIQGKSNQPQHF TGTGCCAGCAGCATACAGGGGAAGAGCAATCAGCCCCAGCATTTT
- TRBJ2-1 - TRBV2 CASSRDSSYNEQFF TGTGCCAGCAGTAGGGACTCATCCTACAATGAGCAGTTCTTC
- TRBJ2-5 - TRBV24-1 CAPMRGTVDWETQYF TGTGCCCCAATGCGCGGGACAGTCGATTGGGAGACCCAGTACTTC
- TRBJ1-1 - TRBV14 CASSYNTVTEAFF TGTGCCAGCTCTTACAACACAGTCACTGAAGCTTTCTTT
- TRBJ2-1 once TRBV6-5 CASSTIGHPQFF TGTGCCAGCAGTACAATCGGACACCCCCAGTTCTTC
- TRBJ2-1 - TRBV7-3 CASSPQGWGEQFF TGTGCCAGCAGCCCTCAGGGGTGGGGTGAGCAGTTCTTC
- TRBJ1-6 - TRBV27 CASSATWSNSPLHF TGTGCCAGCAGTGCCACATGGTCAAATTCACCCCTCCACTTT
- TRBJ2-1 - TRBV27 CASRMGVYNEQFF TGTGCCAGCAGGATGGGAGTTTACAATGAGCAGTTCTTC
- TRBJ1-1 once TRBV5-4 CASSLFERGGSHF TGTGCCAGCAGCTTGTTCGAAAGGGGTGGCTCCCACTTT
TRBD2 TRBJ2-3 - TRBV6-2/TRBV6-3 CASSYSAGGQYF TGTGCCAGCAGTTACTCAGCGGGGGGGCAGTATTTT
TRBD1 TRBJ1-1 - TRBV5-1 CASSKDRASLTEAFF TGCGCCAGCAGCAAGGACAGGGCATCTTTAACTGAAGCTTTCTTT